This TCR beta chain was captured by sequencing in a study of cytomegalovirus exposure and HLA in healthy donors. Study context: The same platform was used for the 130 or so validation repertoires as for the 666 first-cohort repertoires, as reported in a later analysis.

Produced via immunoSEQ multiplex PCR; TCRdb's table is partial and in-frame only. The sample holds about 97,000 clones, just under 95% seen once. Germline assignment: CDR1 SEHNR and CDR2 FQNEAQ (reference sequence). The V end lost 6 bases, the J end lost 1 base, and 9 bases lay between the germline ends. The CDR3 spans 13 residues. The rearrangement joins TRBV7-9 to TRBJ1-1; D remains ambiguous. The TCR originated in a woman aged 18-30 years in good health and CMV-seronegative. The source material was PBMCs. The CDR3 spells CASRREGNTEAFF. The CDR3 DNA sequence: TGTGCCAGCAGAAGGGAGGGGAACACTGAAGCTTTCTTT.